This paragraph reports one TCR beta chain. The source of the sample is a study of cytomegalovirus exposure and HLA in healthy donors. 60 Vbeta and 13 Jbeta primers were used in PCR. Using immunoSEQ multiplex PCR, the repertoire was profiled, and TCRdb retains in-frame clones only, with some absent. The table records 170,000 or so clones, roughly 83% of them present only once. The V gene's germline CDR1 is SGHAT and CDR2 FQDESV (reference sequence). Deletions cut 5 bases from V and 0 bases from J, with 10 bases between. CDR3 length equals 14 residues. This receptor was taken from a boy aged 2 to 10 in good health and CMV-seronegative. This rearrangement joins TRBV11-1 to TRBJ1-1; the D gene is possibly TRBD1 (6 bases). The sample comprised PBMCs. In DNA form, the CDR3 reads TGTGCCAGCAGCCATGGGGGCATGAACACTGAAGCTTTCTTT. Its translation is CASSHGGMNTEAFF.